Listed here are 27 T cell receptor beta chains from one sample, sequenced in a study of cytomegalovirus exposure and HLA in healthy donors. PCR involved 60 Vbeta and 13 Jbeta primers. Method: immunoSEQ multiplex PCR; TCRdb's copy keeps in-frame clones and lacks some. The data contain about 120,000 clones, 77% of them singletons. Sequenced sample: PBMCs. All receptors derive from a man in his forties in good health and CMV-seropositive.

The CDR3 region has the DNA TGTGCCAGCAGCTCGGACACCTACGAGCAGTACTTC. Amino acids: CASSSDTYEQYF. V and J are TRBV11-2 and TRBJ2-7, with D perhaps matching TRBD1 (5 bases). The ends were cut back, 4 bases at V and 2 bases at J, with 6 bases in the middle. Germline V CDR1 and CDR2: SGHAT, FQNNGV. The CDR3 extends over 12 amino acids.

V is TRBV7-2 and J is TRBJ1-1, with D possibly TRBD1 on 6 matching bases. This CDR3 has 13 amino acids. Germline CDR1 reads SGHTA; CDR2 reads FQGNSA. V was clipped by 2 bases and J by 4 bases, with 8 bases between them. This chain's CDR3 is CASSLRGGTEAFF. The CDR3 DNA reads TGTGCCAGCAGCTTAAGAGGGGGCACTGAAGCTTTCTTT.

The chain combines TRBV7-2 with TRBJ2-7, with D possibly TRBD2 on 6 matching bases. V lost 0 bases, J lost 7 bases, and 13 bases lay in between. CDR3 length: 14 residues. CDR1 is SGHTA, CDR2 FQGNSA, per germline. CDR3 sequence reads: CASSLASSEGEQYF. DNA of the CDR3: TGTGCCAGCAGCTTAGCGTCATCGGAGGGAGAGCAGTACTTC.

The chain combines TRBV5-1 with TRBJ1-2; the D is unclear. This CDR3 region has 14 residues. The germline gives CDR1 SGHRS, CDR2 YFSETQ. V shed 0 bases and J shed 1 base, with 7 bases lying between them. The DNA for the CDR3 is TGCGCCAGCAGCTTGGCCACAAATAACTATGGCTACACCTTC. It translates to CASSLATNNYGYTF.

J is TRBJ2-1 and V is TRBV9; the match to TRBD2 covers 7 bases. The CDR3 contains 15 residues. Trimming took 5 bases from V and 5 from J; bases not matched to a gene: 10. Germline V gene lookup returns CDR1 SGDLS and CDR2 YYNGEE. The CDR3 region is CASRGGSELNNEQFF. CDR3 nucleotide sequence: TGTGCCAGCAGGGGGGGGTCCGAACTAAACAATGAGCAGTTCTTC. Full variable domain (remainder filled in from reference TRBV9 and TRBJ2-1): DSGVTQTPKHLITATGQRVTLRCSPRSGDLSVYWYQQSLDQGLQFLIQYYNGEERAKGNILERFSAQQFPDLHSELNLSSLELGDSALYFCASRGGSELNNEQFFGPGTRLTVL.

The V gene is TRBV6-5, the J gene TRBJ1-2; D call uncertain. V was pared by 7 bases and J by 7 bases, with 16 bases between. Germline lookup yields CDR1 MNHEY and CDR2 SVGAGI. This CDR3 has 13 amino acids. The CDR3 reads CASKPEVLGGYTF. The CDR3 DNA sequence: TGTGCCAGCAAACCGGAGGTCTTGGGTGGCTACACCTTC.

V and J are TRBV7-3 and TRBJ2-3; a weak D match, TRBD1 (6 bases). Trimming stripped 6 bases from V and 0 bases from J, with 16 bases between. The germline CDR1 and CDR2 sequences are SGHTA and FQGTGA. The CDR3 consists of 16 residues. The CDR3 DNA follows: TGTGCCAGCAGTCCGGGACATCTTACTAGCACAGATACGCAGTATTTT. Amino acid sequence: CASSPGHLTSTDTQYF.

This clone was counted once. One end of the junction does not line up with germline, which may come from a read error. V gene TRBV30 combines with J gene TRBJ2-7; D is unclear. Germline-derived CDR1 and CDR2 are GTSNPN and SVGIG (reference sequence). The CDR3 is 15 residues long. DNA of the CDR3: TGTGTCTGGAGTCGTAGAAAATTGGTTTCCTACGAGCAGTACTTC. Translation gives CVWSRRKLVSYEQYF.

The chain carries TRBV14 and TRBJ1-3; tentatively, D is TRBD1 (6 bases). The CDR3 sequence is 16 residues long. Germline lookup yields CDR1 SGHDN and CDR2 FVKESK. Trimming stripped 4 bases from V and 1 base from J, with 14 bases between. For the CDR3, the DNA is TGTGCCAGCAGCCCCCGGACAGTAGGATCTGGAAACACCATATATTTT. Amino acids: CASSPRTVGSGNTIYF.

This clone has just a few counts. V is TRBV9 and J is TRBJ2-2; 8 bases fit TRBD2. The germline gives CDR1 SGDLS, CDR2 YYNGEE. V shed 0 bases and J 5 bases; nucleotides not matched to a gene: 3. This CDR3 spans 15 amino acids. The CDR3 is CASSVVGGGTGELFF. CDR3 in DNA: TGTGCCAGCAGCGTAGTCGGGGGGGGAACCGGGGAGCTGTTTTTT.

CDR3 DNA: TGTGCCAGCTCACCACGGGGGCCTACCCTTAATCAGCCCCAGCATTTT. It encodes CASSPRGPTLNQPQHF. The chain joins TRBV18 to TRBJ1-5; tentative D call: TRBD1 (6 bases). Deletions cut 1 base from V and 4 bases from J, with 14 bases between. The CDR3 has 16 amino acids. Germline V gene data show CDR1 as KGHSH and CDR2 as LQKENI.

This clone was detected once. CDR3 residues: CASAGGLADTQYF. The CDR3 DNA sequence: TGTGCCAGCGCGGGGGGGCTCGCAGATACGCAGTATTTT. This chain connects TRBV2 to TRBJ2-3, with 9 bases lining up with TRBD2. J gave up 4 bases and V 8 bases, and 4 bases lay outside the gene matches. The length of the CDR3 is 13 residues. The germline V gene has CDR1 SNHLY and CDR2 FYNNEI.

The chain's CDR3 is CASSTGLAGALSTDTQYF. The CDR3 region has the DNA TGCGCCAGCAGCACCGGACTAGCGGGGGCCCTTAGCACAGATACGCAGTATTTT. V gene TRBV5-1 combines with J gene TRBJ2-3; 13 bases align to TRBD2. This CDR3 spans 18 amino acids. The junction had 8 bases not matched to a gene; V was cut back by 4 bases and J by 0 bases. Looked up from germline, CDR1 is SGHRS and CDR2 is YFSETQ.

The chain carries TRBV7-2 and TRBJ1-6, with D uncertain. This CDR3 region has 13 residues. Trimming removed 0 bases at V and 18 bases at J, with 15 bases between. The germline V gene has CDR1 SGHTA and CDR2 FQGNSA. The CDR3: CASSLASVGVHHF. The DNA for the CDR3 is TGTGCCAGCAGCTTAGCGTCAGTCGGAGTCCACCACTTT.

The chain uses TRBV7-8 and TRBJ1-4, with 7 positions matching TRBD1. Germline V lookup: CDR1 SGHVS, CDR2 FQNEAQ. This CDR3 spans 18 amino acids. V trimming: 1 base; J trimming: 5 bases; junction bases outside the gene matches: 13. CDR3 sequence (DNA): TGTGCCAGCAGCTTAGGCCACACAAACAGGGGCGCCAATGAAAAACTGTTTTTT. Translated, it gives CASSLGHTNRGANEKLFF.

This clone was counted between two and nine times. The CDR3 sequence is CASRASTENSNQPQHF. CDR3 nucleotide sequence: TGTGCCAGCAGAGCCTCGACGGAGAATAGCAATCAGCCCCAGCATTTT. This chain links TRBV27 with TRBJ1-5, with D unresolved. Trimming removed 6 bases from V and 0 bases from J, with 15 bases in between. The V gene's germline CDR1 is MNHEY and CDR2 SMNVEV (reference sequence). This CDR3 is built from 16 residues.

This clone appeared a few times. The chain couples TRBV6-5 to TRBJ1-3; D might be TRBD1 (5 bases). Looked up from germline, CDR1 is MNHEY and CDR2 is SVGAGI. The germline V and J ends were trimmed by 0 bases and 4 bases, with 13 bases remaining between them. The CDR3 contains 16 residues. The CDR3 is CASSYSRQSSGNTIYF. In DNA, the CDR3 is TGTGCCAGCAGTTACTCACGACAGTCCTCGGGAAACACCATATATTTT.

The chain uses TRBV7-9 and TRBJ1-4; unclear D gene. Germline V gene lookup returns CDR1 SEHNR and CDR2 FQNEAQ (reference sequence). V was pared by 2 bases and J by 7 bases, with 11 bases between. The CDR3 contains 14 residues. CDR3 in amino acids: CASSLFLGGEKLFF. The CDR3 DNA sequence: TGTGCCAGCAGCTTATTCCTAGGAGGTGAAAAACTGTTTTTT.

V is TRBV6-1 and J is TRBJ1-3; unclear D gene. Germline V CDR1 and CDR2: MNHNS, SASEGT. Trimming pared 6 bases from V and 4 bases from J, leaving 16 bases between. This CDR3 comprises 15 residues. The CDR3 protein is CASSQDPAGGNTIYF. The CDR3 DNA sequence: TGTGCCAGCAGCCAAGACCCTGCAGGAGGAAACACCATATATTTT.

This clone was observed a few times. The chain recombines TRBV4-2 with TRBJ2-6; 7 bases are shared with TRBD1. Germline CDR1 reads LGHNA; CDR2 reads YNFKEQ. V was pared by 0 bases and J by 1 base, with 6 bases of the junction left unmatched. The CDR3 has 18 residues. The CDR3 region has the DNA TGTGCCAGCAGCCAAGAGGGACAGTCCCTTTCTGGGGCCAACGTCCTGACTTTC. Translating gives CASSQEGQSLSGANVLTF.

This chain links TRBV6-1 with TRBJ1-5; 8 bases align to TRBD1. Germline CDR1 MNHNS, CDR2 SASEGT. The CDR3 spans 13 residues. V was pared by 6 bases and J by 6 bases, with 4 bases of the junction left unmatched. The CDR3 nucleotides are TGTGCCAGCAGCCAGGGGGCAGGTCAGCCCCAGCATTTT. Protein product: CASSQGAGQPQHF.

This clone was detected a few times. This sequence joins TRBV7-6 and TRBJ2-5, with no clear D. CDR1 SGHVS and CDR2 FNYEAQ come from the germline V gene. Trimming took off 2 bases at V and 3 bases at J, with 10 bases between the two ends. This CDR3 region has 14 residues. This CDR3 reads CASSLNGVKETQYF. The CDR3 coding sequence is TGTGCCAGCAGCTTAAACGGAGTCAAAGAGACCCAGTACTTC. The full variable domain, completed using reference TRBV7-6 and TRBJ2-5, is GAGVSQSPRYKVTKRGQDVALRCDPISGHVSLYWYRQALGQGPEFLTYFNYEAQQDKSGLPNDRFSAERPEGSISTLTIQRTEQRDSAMYRCASSLNGVKETQYFGPGTRLLVL.

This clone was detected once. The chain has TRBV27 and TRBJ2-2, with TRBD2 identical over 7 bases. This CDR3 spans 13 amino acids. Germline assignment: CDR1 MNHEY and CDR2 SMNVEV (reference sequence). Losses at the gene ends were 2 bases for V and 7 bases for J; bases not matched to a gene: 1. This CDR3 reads CASSLRGDGELFF. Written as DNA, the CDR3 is TGTGCCAGCAGTTTACGGGGGGACGGGGAGCTGTTTTTT.

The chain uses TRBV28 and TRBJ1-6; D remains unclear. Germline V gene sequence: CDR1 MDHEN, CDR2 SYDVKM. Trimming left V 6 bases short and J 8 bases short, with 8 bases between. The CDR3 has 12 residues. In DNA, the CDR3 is TGTGCCAGCAGGGAGGTCGATTCACCCCTCCACTTT. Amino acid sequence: CASREVDSPLHF.

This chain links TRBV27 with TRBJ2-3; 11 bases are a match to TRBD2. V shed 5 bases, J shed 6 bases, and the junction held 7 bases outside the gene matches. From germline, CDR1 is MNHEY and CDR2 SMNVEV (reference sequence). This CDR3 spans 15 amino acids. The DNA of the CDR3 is TGTGCCAGCAGTCTAACTAGCGGGGGTACCGATACGCAGTATTTT. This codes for CASSLTSGGTDTQYF.

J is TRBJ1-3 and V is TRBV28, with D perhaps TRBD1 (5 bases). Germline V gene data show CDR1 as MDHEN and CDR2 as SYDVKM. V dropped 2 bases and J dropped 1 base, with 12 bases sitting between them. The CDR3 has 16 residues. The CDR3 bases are TGTGCCAGCAGTTTAGGCGGGGCTCCGTCTGGAAACACCATATATTTT. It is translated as CASSLGGAPSGNTIYF.

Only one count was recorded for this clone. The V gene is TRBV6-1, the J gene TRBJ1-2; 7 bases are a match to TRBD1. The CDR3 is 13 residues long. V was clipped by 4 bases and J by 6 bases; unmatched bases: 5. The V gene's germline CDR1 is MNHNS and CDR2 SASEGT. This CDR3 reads CASSVGTANGYTF. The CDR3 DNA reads TGTGCCAGCAGTGTAGGGACAGCGAATGGCTACACCTTC.